The present T cell receptor (beta chain) was sequenced within a study of cytotoxic CD8 clonotypes in ibrutinib-treated CLL (TCRdb year 2021). For the wider study: In this cohort, around 15 patients were treatment-naive and about ten were relapsed/refractory, while under 18 had unmutated IGHV. Responses were partial in roughly 24 patients and complete in 2; after median around 65 months follow-up, some 15 stayed in remission and about twelve progressed. Response samples were obtained after a median of around eleven months of treatment, with a range of about 6 to 40 months. An average of 255,043 productive templates and some 99,000 productive rearrangements was obtained per sample. Longitudinal samples were available for about 30% of the roughly 86 trial participants. Cryopreserved peripheral blood mononuclear cells were obtained before treatment, at response, and at either sustained remission or disease progression. Patients were still on ibrutinib when every remission and progressive disease sample was collected.

Reading the label with the study, this specimen's time point is: progressive disease on ibrutinib. For TCR beta library preparation, 1.5 to 2 micrograms of genomic DNA was extracted from cryopreserved PBMCs. Longitudinal blood samples from CLL patients on ibrutinib monotherapy were analyzed using high-throughput TCR beta sequencing. The patients took part in an open-label, single-center phase 2 trial of ibrutinib monotherapy. Here is what the overall study found, with its caveats: At baseline, clonality was higher than in age-matched healthy donors and showed a strong correlation with circulating CD8+ T-cell counts. Sustained-remission and progressing patients did not have matched sampling times, and lymph node repertoires were not examined. An increase in clonality was observed at ibrutinib response, with clonality remaining stable during sustained remission and falling back toward baseline at progression. Public clonotypes were rare and either shrank or stayed stable during treatment, and the rise in clonality at ibrutinib response reflected expansion of private clonotypes.

For this clone: Its antigen is still unknown. Base quality data are lacking; no much larger clone is found one base away.

The CDR3 runs 16 amino acids, cysteine and phenylalanine included. The DNA shown is the 48-base CDR3, in frame from base 1. Unmatched junction bases come to 1, with V trimmed by 0 bases and J by 2 bases. The CDR1 and CDR2 encoded by the germline V gene are LGHNA and YNFKEQ. Each clonotype received, on average, 10x coverage in deep resolution sequencing performed on a MiSeq, where the target depth lay between 1 in 1 million and 1 in 200,000 T cells. TCR beta libraries were generated with the immunoSEQ hsTCRB Kit. Under the source paper's analysis protocol: ImmunoSEQ Data Assistant and ImmunoSEQ Analyzer were used for data analysis, and V, D and J genes were assigned according to IMGT definitions. Clonality, which ranges from 0 to 1, was calculated by subtracting the normalized Shannon entropy of productive rearrangement frequencies from one. Public clonotype analysis was restricted to overrepresented clonotypes comprising at least 0.05% of each patient's repertoire. Thirteen age-matched healthy donor repertoires from immuneACCESS were used as controls for clonality. Here the immuneACCESS table is served through TCRdb, limited to in-frame sequences with V and J called. Missing clones are a known gap in these copies; in checked studies unresolved V genes cover under half, and the rest lacks a known reason. V, J and clone size were drawn from that table, and D and trimming were deduced from the DNA. The sample table lists 70,000 to 85,000 clones, 75% to 85% of them with a count of one. The ten largest clones capture under 8.5% of the sample.

Here the sequenced sample was PBMCs, taken at disease progression, from a patient treated with ibrutinib. The chain is encoded by TRBV4-2 joined to TRBJ2-3; 11 junctional bases match TRBD2. This clonotype originated in a human donor with chronic lymphocytic leukemia. In nucleotides, the sequence is TGTGCCAGCAGCCAAGAACTAGCGGGGGACACAGATACGCAGTATTTT. This translates into CASSQELAGDTDTQYF.